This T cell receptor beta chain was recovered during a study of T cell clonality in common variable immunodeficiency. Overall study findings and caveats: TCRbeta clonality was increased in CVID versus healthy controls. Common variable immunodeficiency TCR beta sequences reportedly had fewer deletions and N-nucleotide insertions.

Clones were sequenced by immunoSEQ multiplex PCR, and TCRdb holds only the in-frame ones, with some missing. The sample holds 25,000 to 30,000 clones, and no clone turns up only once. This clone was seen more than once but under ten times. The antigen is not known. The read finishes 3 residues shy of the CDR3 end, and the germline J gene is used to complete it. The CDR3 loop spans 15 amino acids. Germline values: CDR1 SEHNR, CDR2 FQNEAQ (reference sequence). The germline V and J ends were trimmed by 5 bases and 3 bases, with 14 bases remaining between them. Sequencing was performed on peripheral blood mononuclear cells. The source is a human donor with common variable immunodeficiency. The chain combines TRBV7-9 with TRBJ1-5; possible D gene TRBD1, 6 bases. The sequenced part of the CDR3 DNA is TGTGCCAGCAGCCCTGGTGCAGGGGCCAATCAGCCC. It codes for CASSPGAGANQP. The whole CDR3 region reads CASSPGAGANQPQHF.